What follows describes a single T cell receptor (beta chain). One end of the junction fails to match germline, which may point to a read error. Assay: immunoSEQ multiplex PCR; the TCRdb copy retains only in-frame clones and omits some. Of some 120,000 clones in the sample, roughly nine tenths were seen once. The data belong to a study of control samples from healthy donors and cancer patients. Sequenced sample: PBMCs. This TCR was recovered from a woman aged 50 to 65 with colorectal cancer.

CDR3 region: CAGSRRDFNYGYTF. The DNA for the CDR3 is TGTGCCGGTAGTCGCCGGGACTTTAACTATGGCTACACCTTC. The chain joins TRBV19 to TRBJ1-2, with D possibly being TRBD1 (5 bases). The CDR3 has 14 residues. Germline lookup yields CDR1 LNHDA and CDR2 SQIVND (reference sequence).